This is a list of T cell receptor beta chains from one sample in a study of glioma-infiltrating T cells. One entry per CDR3 protein, called by TCRdb with MiXCR from the multiplex PCR reads. The data contain about 130,000 distinct CDR3 sequences, under 30% of them seen just once; the ten biggest clones take up roughly 29%. Specimen: glioma tissue, nonneoplastic brain tissue, or PBMCs (not recorded which). The origin of the receptors is a human donor with low-grade glioma or glioblastoma, undergoing nonglioma brain surgery, or in good health (not recorded which). Both conserved end residues are part of each CDR3. D genes are given only for firm matches. Only some rows state a clone size, as once, few, many or a class for expanded clones.

V: TRBV20-1; size: many; J: TRBJ2-1; D: NA; CDR3: CSARDRWRSSYNEQFF; DNA: TGCAGTGCTAGAGATCGGTGGCGGAGCTCCTACAATGAGCAGTTCTTC
V: TRBV12-3/TRBV12-4; size: few; J: TRBJ2-3; D: TRBD2; CDR3: CASSRTSGGATDTQYF; DNA: TGTGCCAGCAGCCGGACTAGCGGGGGGGCCACAGATACGCAGTATTTT
V: TRBV20-1; size: many; J: TRBJ2-5; D: NA; CDR3: CSAVGSETQYF; DNA: TGCAGTGCGGTGGGATCGGAGACCCAGTACTTC
V: TRBV12-3/TRBV12-4; size: NA; J: TRBJ1-6; D: NA; CDR3: CASTGGFYNSPLHF; DNA: TGTGCCAGCACGGGCGGCTTCTATAATTCACCCCTCCACTTT
V: TRBV7-8; size: many; J: TRBJ2-3; D: NA; CDR3: CASSLGPGTQYF; DNA: TGTGCCAGCAGCTTAGGGCCGGGTACGCAGTATTTT
V: TRBV10-3; size: NA; J: TRBJ2-3; D: TRBD2; CDR3: CAISRGGPDTDTQYF; DNA: TGTGCCATCAGTCGCGGGGGGCCTGACACAGATACGCAGTATTTT
V: TRBV12-3/TRBV12-4; size: NA; J: TRBJ2-1; D: TRBD1; CDR3: CASSPGTGIYNGQFF; DNA: TGTGCCAGCAGTCCCGGGACAGGGATCTACAATGGGCAGTTCTTC
V: TRBV7-6; size: few; J: TRBJ2-3; D: NA; CDR3: CASSLLGANADTQYF; DNA: TGTGCCAGCAGCTTGCTTGGGGCTAACGCAGATACGCAGTATTTT
V: TRBV27; size: NA; J: TRBJ2-6; D: NA; CDR3: CASSPHRAFSGANVLTF; DNA: TGTGCCAGCAGTCCCCATAGGGCCTTTTCTGGGGCCAACGTCCTGACTTTC
V: TRBV28; size: NA; J: TRBJ1-5; D: NA; CDR3: CASSLLQRIQPQHF; DNA: TGTGCCAGCAGTTTATTACAGCGTATTCAGCCCCAGCATTTT
V: TRBV5-1; size: NA; J: TRBJ2-1; D: TRBD1; CDR3: CASSLHRGGSYNEQFF; DNA: TGCGCCAGCAGCCTGCACAGGGGTGGCTCCTACAATGAGCAGTTCTTC
V: TRBV27; size: many; J: TRBJ2-1; D: NA; CDR3: CASSSGRVNEQFF; DNA: TGTGCCAGCAGTTCCGGCAGGGTCAATGAGCAGTTCTTC
V: TRBV4-1; size: few; J: TRBJ1-2; D: NA; CDR3: CASSQGQGSYGYTF; DNA: TGCGCCAGCAGCCAAGGTCAAGGCAGCTATGGCTACACCTTC
V: TRBV25-1; size: many; J: TRBJ1-5; D: NA; CDR3: CASRQSNQPQHF; DNA: TGTGCCAGCAGACAGAGCAATCAGCCCCAGCATTTT
V: TRBV6-1; size: many; J: TRBJ1-6; D: NA; CDR3: CASSRTGLWISSYNSPLHF; DNA: TGTGCCAGCAGTCGCACAGGGTTATGGATAAGCTCCTATAATTCACCCCTCCACTTT
V: TRBV20-1; size: few; J: TRBJ1-6; D: TRBD1; CDR3: CHRGRSSYNSPLHF; DNA: TGCCACAGGGGTCGGAGCTCCTATAATTCACCCCTCCACTTT
V: TRBV28; size: NA; J: TRBJ1-3; D: NA; CDR3: CASSFPGDSGNTIYF; DNA: TGTGCCAGCAGTTTTCCAGGGGACTCTGGAAACACCATATATTTT
V: TRBV12-3/TRBV12-4; size: NA; J: TRBJ2-1; D: NA; CDR3: CASTEFSNEQFF; DNA: TGTGCCAGCACTGAGTTTTCAAATGAGCAGTTCTTC
V: TRBV29-1; size: NA; J: TRBJ1-2; D: NA; CDR3: CSVGAGKNGYTF; DNA: TGCAGCGTTGGGGCAGGGAAAAATGGCTACACCTTC
V: TRBV7-2; size: few; J: TRBJ1-1; D: NA; CDR3: CASSLVVTGNTEAFF; DNA: TGTGCCAGCAGCTTAGTAGTGACAGGGAACACTGAAGCTTTCTTT
V: TRBV5-4; size: NA; J: TRBJ1-4; D: NA; CDR3: CASSQGGAREKLFF; DNA: TGTGCCAGCAGCCAAGGGGGGGCGCGAGAAAAACTGTTTTTT
V: TRBV19; size: NA; J: TRBJ2-5; D: NA; CDR3: CNSSMSLAEETQYF; DNA: TGTAACAGTAGTATGTCGCTAGCAGAAGAGACCCAGTACTTC
V: TRBV7-2; size: many; J: TRBJ2-5; D: NA; CDR3: CASSKSTFQETQYF; DNA: TGTGCCAGCAGCAAATCGACATTTCAAGAGACCCAGTACTTC
V: TRBV5-4; size: NA; J: TRBJ1-4; D: NA; CDR3: CASSGDENEKLFF; DNA: TGTGCCAGCAGCGGGGACGAAAATGAAAAACTGTTTTTT
V: TRBV20-1; size: few; J: TRBJ2-5; D: NA; CDR3: CSAPEETQYF; DNA: TGCAGTGCGCCGGAAGAGACCCAGTACTTC
V: TRBV19; size: NA; J: TRBJ2-3; D: NA; CDR3: CASSIEWGTDTQYF; DNA: TGTGCCAGTAGTATAGAATGGGGTACAGATACGCAGTATTTT
V: TRBV20-1; size: few; J: TRBJ1-1; D: NA; CDR3: CSARATEMNTEAFF; DNA: TGCAGTGCTAGAGCGACGGAGATGAACACTGAAGCTTTCTTT
V: TRBV15; size: many; J: TRBJ1-2; D: NA; CDR3: CATSRDQGSYGYTF; DNA: TGTGCCACCAGCAGAGATCAAGGCAGCTATGGCTACACCTTC
V: TRBV7-9; size: NA; J: TRBJ2-5; D: TRBD1; CDR3: CASSRGQAEETQYF; DNA: TGTGCCAGCAGCCGGGGACAGGCGGAAGAGACCCAGTACTTC
V: TRBV6-6; size: many; J: TRBJ2-2; D: NA; CDR3: CASSYFEGGRELFF; DNA: TGTGCCAGCAGTTACTTCGAGGGGGGCCGGGAGCTGTTTTTT
V: TRBV6-1; size: many; J: TRBJ1-6; D: NA; CDR3: CASSWEGPGNSPLHF; DNA: TGTGCCAGCAGTTGGGAGGGCCCGGGAAATTCACCCCTCCACTTT
V: TRBV28; size: few; J: TRBJ1-1; D: NA; CDR3: CASSFAGSTEAFF; DNA: TGTGCCAGCAGTTTTGCAGGGTCCACTGAAGCTTTCTTT
V: TRBV5-8; size: NA; J: TRBJ1-5; D: NA; CDR3: CASSLAATEPQHF; DNA: TGTGCCAGCAGCTTGGCCGCGACGGAGCCCCAGCATTTT
V: TRBV5-1; size: NA; J: TRBJ2-5; D: TRBD1; CDR3: CASTRTGTGFIETQYF; DNA: TGCGCCAGCACTCGGACCGGGACAGGGTTCATCGAGACCCAGTACTTC
V: TRBV15; size: many; J: TRBJ1-6; D: NA; CDR3: CATQGNSPLHF; DNA: TGTGCCACCCAGGGCAATTCACCCCTCCACTTT
V: TRBV2; size: NA; J: TRBJ1-2; D: TRBD1; CDR3: CANRGDRRYGYTF; DNA: TGTGCCAACAGGGGGGACAGGAGGTATGGCTACACCTTC
V: TRBV20-1; size: many; J: TRBJ1-5; D: NA; CDR3: CSARDTNQPQHF; DNA: TGCAGTGCTAGGGACACGAATCAGCCCCAGCATTTT
V: TRBV7-2; size: few; J: TRBJ2-3; D: NA; CDR3: CASSLSAGPTDTQYF; DNA: TGTGCCAGCAGCTTATCAGCGGGCCCCACAGATACGCAGTATTTT
V: TRBV29-1; size: NA; J: TRBJ2-1; D: TRBD2; CDR3: CSGGLALDNEQFF; DNA: TGCAGCGGGGGACTAGCTCTCGACAATGAGCAGTTCTTC
V: TRBV6-2/TRBV6-3; size: NA; J: TRBJ1-3; D: NA; CDR3: CASSYSIPLAFSGNTIYF; DNA: TGTGCCAGCAGTTATTCTATACCTCTAGCGTTCTCTGGAAACACCATATATTTT
V: TRBV5-1; size: few; J: TRBJ2-2; D: NA; CDR3: CASSPGVASTGELFF; DNA: TGCGCCAGCAGCCCCGGGGTAGCCTCCACCGGGGAGCTGTTTTTT
V: TRBV7-3; size: NA; J: TRBJ1-3; D: NA; CDR3: CASSQGKGNTIYF; DNA: TGTGCCAGCAGCCAGGGGAAGGGAAACACCATATATTTT
V: TRBV14; size: few; J: TRBJ2-1; D: NA; CDR3: CASSQVFGINEQFF; DNA: TGTGCCAGCAGCCAAGTCTTCGGTATAAATGAGCAGTTCTTC
V: TRBV27; size: many; J: TRBJ1-6; D: NA; CDR3: CASRFTGNSPLHF; DNA: TGTGCCAGCAGATTTACAGGGAATTCACCCCTCCACTTT
V: TRBV20-1; size: many; J: TRBJ1-5; D: NA; CDR3: CSATRQGNQPQHF; DNA: TGCAGTGCTACCCGCCAGGGTAATCAGCCCCAGCATTTT
V: TRBV27; size: NA; J: TRBJ2-3; D: TRBD1; CDR3: CASSLSTEGAYTDTQYF; DNA: TGTGCCAGCAGTTTATCCACAGAGGGGGCCTACACAGATACGCAGTATTTT
V: TRBV20-1; size: NA; J: TRBJ2-1; D: TRBD2; CDR3: CSATLAGPYNEQFF; DNA: TGCAGTGCTACACTAGCGGGGCCCTACAATGAGCAGTTCTTC
V: TRBV20-1; size: few; J: TRBJ2-3; D: TRBD2; CDR3: CSARVASGGVSQYF; DNA: TGCAGTGCTAGAGTTGCTAGCGGGGGGGTCTCGCAGTATTTT
V: TRBV24-1; size: NA; J: TRBJ1-2; D: NA; CDR3: CTTSDSRRRYGYTF; DNA: TGTACCACCAGTGACTCCAGACGGCGCTATGGCTACACCTTC